This TCR beta chain was recorded in a study of cytomegalovirus exposure and HLA in healthy donors. Overall study: Previous work identified roughly 120 million unique TCR beta sequences from some 170 million T cells. Study-wide points: In vitro experiments confirmed that three CMV-associated chains were specific for CMV antigens. 16,951 TCR beta sequences were associated with HLA alleles at 0.05 false discovery rate in a later analysis.

V was clipped by 5 bases and J by 3 bases, with 17 bases between them. CDR1 SNHLY and CDR2 FYNNEI come from the germline V gene. The CDR3 has 16 residues. Primers: 60 Vbeta forward and 13 Jbeta reverse. Profiling relied on immunoSEQ multiplex PCR, and the TCRdb table lists in-frame clones only, not all of them. The sample yields about 110,000 clones, about four fifths seen once. Notes on this clone: No antigen is known for it.

The sequenced sample was PBMCs. This receptor was obtained from a young woman in good health and CMV-seronegative. The rearrangement uses TRBV2 and TRBJ2-1; tentative D call: TRBD1 (7 bases). This CDR3 is CASSSDQGGVYNEQFF. Here the CDR3 DNA reads TGTGCCAGCAGTTCTGATCAGGGGGGCGTCTACAATGAGCAGTTCTTC.